This entry lists 16 T cell receptor beta chains sequenced from one sample in a study of regulatory T cells in long-lasting Graves disease. Investigators prepared the TCR beta libraries by applying iRepertoire HTBI primers and Arm-PCR of CDR3 regions. Each CDR3 protein is one row after TCRdb ran MiXCR on the multiplex PCR reads. The sample lists hundreds of thousands of distinct CDR3 sequences; roughly 21% were seen once. Time point here: persistent/refractory GD, antithyroid drugs over 5 years with positive TRAb. PBMC-derived RNA was used for the TCR library. The specimen was peripheral blood mononuclear cells (PBMCs), collected when the disease was refractory, from a patient treated with antithyroid drugs. The receptors originated from a female donor with Graves disease.

The chain uses TRBV28 and TRBJ2-1; TRBD1 might be the D (5 bases). The CDR3 spans 13 residues. Germline V lookup: CDR1 MDHEN, CDR2 SYDVKM. The V gene lost 4 bases and the J gene lost 10 bases, with 14 bases spanning the gap. The CDR3 protein is CASSSTSKGEQFF. The DNA of the CDR3 is TGTGCCAGCAGTTCAACCAGCAAGGGGGAGCAGTTCTTC.

Notes on this clonotype: A read error is possible here, since a much larger clone lies one base away. The chain couples TRBV6-4 to TRBJ2-5; TRBD2 is a possible D gene (6 bases). Germline CDR1 reads MRHNA; CDR2 reads SNTAGT. V was clipped by 3 bases and J by 9 bases, with 17 bases between them. This CDR3 is built from 14 residues. CDR3 in DNA: TGTGCCAGCAGTGAGAATGGGGGAAGGGAGGCCCAGTACTTC. Its protein is CASSENGGREAQYF.

V and J are TRBV7-9 and TRBJ2-7; D may be TRBD1 (6 bases). Germline V gene data show CDR1 as SEHNR and CDR2 as FQNEAQ (reference sequence). Trimming stripped 7 bases from V and 7 bases from J, with 17 bases between. The CDR3 totals 13 residues. The CDR3 loop reads CASNWDTSGEQYF. CDR3 in DNA: TGTGCCAGCAACTGGGACACCTCCGGGGAGCAGTACTTC. The full variable domain, in which reference TRBV7-9 and TRBJ2-7 provide the parts outside the CDR3, is DTGVSQNPRHKITKRGQNVTFRCDPISEHNRLYWYRQTLGQGPEFLTYFQNEAQLEKSRLLSDRFSAERPKGSFSTLEIQRTEQGDSAMYLCASNWDTSGEQYFGPGTRLTVT.

This clonotype was recorded at least ten times. The V call is TRBV12-3 or TRBV12-4, the J call TRBJ2-7; D is unclear. The CDR3 consists of 11 residues. Trimming took 6 bases from V and 3 from J, leaving 6 bases between them. CDR3 protein: CASRLHYEQYF. The DNA for the CDR3 is TGTGCCAGCAGGTTACACTACGAGCAGTACTTC.

The chain links TRBV3-1 to TRBJ2-5; unclear D gene. There are 14 residues in the CDR3. Per germline, CDR1 LGHDT and CDR2 YNNKEL (reference sequence). The V and J ends lost 2 bases and 2 bases respectively, with 9 bases between them. CDR3 DNA: TGTGCCAGCAGCCAAACTGACGGACAAGAGACCCAGTACTTC. Its translation: CASSQTDGQETQYF.

This clonotype came up a few times. A much larger clonotype is one base distant, so this may be a read error. The chain joins TRBV28 to TRBJ2-7, with TRBD2 matching 11 bases. Germline CDR1 MDHEN, CDR2 SYDVKM. J was trimmed by 5 bases and V by 5 bases; bases with no gene match: 8. This CDR3 is 15 amino acids long. CDR3 nucleotide sequence: TGTGCCAGCAGTCTCAGACTAGCGGGATCCAACGAGCAGTACTTC. As protein: CASSLRLAGSNEQYF. The variable domain in full, completed from reference TRBV28 and TRBJ2-7, reads DVKVTQSSRYLVKRTGEKVFLECVQDMDHENMFWYRQDPGLGLRLIYFSYDVKMKEKGDIPEGYSVSREKKERFSLILESASTNQTSMYLCASSLRLAGSNEQYFGPGTRLTVT.

The genes are TRBV9 and TRBJ2-7, with 12 bases that match TRBD2. The CDR3 runs to 16 residues. With V trimmed by 0 bases and J by 3 bases, 4 bases remained unmatched. Germline-derived CDR1 and CDR2 are SGDLS and YYNGEE. CDR3 protein: CASSVDRTSGIYEQYF. The CDR3 DNA follows: TGTGCCAGCAGCGTAGATCGGACTAGCGGGATCTACGAGCAGTACTTC.

The V gene is TRBV10-3, the J gene TRBJ2-4; no clear D gene. The CDR3 is 14 amino acids. Germline V gene lookup returns CDR1 ENHRY and CDR2 SYGVKD. The V and J ends lost 4 bases and 6 bases respectively, with 13 bases between them. The CDR3 region has the DNA TGTGCCATCAGTGGATATGAAGGGTCAAACATTCAGTACTTC. Residues: CAISGYEGSNIQYF.

The table lists this clonotype with many counts. The genes are TRBV11-2 and TRBJ2-7; no definite D call. V lost 2 bases and J lost 3, with 8 bases in between. This CDR3 is built from 13 residues. Germline V gene sequence: CDR1 SGHAT, CDR2 FQNNGV. The CDR3 nucleotides read TGTGCCAGCAGCTTAACTCAACACTACGAGCAGTACTTC. Its translation is CASSLTQHYEQYF.

This clonotype has just a few counts. V is TRBV25-1 and J is TRBJ1-3; no clear D gene. Germline-derived CDR1 and CDR2 are MGHDK and SYGVNS. There are 19 residues in the CDR3. Between the trimmed V and J ends, which lost 0 bases and 3 bases, there was a span of 21 bases. The CDR3 protein is CASSEYTTFPGASGNTIYF. The DNA for the CDR3 is TGTGCCAGCAGTGAATATACCACCTTTCCGGGTGCGAGTGGAAACACCATATATTTT.

The J gene is TRBJ2-3, the V gene TRBV19; D is uncertain. Trimming left V 2 bases short and J 4 bases short, with 13 bases between. This CDR3 has 15 amino acids. Germline V gene lookup returns CDR1 LNHDA and CDR2 SQIVND (reference sequence). The CDR3 sequence: CASSITPVVADTQYF. CDR3 sequence (DNA): TGTGCCAGTAGTATAACCCCGGTCGTCGCAGATACGCAGTATTTT.

The sample holds many counts of this clonotype. This chain uses TRBV12-3 or TRBV12-4 with TRBJ1-6; D is perhaps TRBD1 (6 bases). The V and J ends lost 7 bases and 3 bases respectively, with 16 bases between them. This CDR3 is 16 amino acids long. CDR3 loop: CASKDAGTSYNSPLHF. CDR3 DNA: TGTGCCAGCAAGGATGCCGGGACAAGCTATAATTCACCCCTCCACTTT.

This clonotype has at least ten counts. The chain uses TRBV20-1 and TRBJ2-7; 7 positions agree with TRBD2. With V trimmed by 3 bases and J by 5 bases, 1 base remained unmatched. Germline CDR1 reads DFQATT; CDR2 reads SNEGSKA (reference sequence). The CDR3 is made up of 11 amino acids. CDR3 sequence: CSARRENEQYF. The DNA of the CDR3 is TGCAGTGCTAGGCGGGAGAACGAGCAGTACTTC.

This rearrangement joins TRBV29-1 to TRBJ2-2, with 11 positions matching TRBD2. Trimming removed 6 bases from V and 4 bases from J; junction bases left unmatched: 7. Germline V gene data show CDR1 as SQVTM and CDR2 as ANQGSEA. The CDR3 spans 15 residues. This chain's CDR3 is CSVQTSGDFTGELFF. CDR3 coding DNA: TGCAGCGTCCAGACTAGCGGGGATTTCACCGGGGAGCTGTTTTTT.

In its sample, this clonotype was seen a few times. The germline gene is not matched at one end of the junction; a read error may be the cause. This rearrangement joins TRBV20-1 to TRBJ1-3, with TRBD1 matching over 7 bases. The CDR3 length is 14 residues. CDR1 and CDR2 (germline): DFQATT, SNEGSKA (reference sequence). The CDR3 region has the DNA TGCAGTGCGAGCCAGACAGGGTCGTTGGACACCATGTATTTT. Its protein product is CSASQTGSLDTMYF.

The genes are TRBV7-2 and TRBJ2-7; TRBD2 agrees at 7 bases. This CDR3 region has 14 residues. After removal of 7 bases from V and 4 bases from J, the junction contained 10 bases not matched to a gene. From germline, CDR1 is SGHTA and CDR2 FQGNSA. CDR3 nucleotides: TGTGCCAGCATCCCAACGGGGGGATTATACGAGCAGTACTTC. Translated, it gives CASIPTGGLYEQYF. The complete variable domain, with remaining parts taken from reference TRBV7-2 and TRBJ2-7, reads GAGVSQSPSNKVTEKGKDVELRCDPISGHTALYWYRQSLGQGLEFLIYFQGNSAPDKSGLPSDRFSAERTGGSVSTLTIQRTQQEDSAVYLCASIPTGGLYEQYFGPGTRLTVT.